This T cell receptor (beta chain) emerged from a study of blood T cell repertoires in COVID-19. Study-wide context: PBMCs, B-cell-depleted T cells, or T cells provided the cDNA or gDNA that made up the material.

Generated by immunoSEQ multiplex PCR, the TCRdb table keeps only in-frame clones and is missing some. The profile shows a few hundred thousand clones, around 90% of them singletons. Losses at the gene ends were 4 bases for V and 1 base for J; bases not matched to a gene: 9. The length of the CDR3 is 17 residues. The germline gives CDR1 SGHRS, CDR2 YFSETQ. The chain links TRBV5-1 to TRBJ2-5, with 11 bases that match TRBD2. The receptor's source is a man aged 50-59 years with acute or convalescent COVID-19. Source material: peripheral blood. The CDR3 loop reads CASSPGVAGGFQETQYF. The CDR3 nucleotides are TGCGCCAGCAGCCCCGGAGTAGCGGGGGGGTTCCAAGAGACCCAGTACTTC. The full variable domain, in which reference TRBV5-1 and TRBJ2-5 provide the parts outside the CDR3, is KAGVTQTPRYLIKTRGQQVTLSCSPISGHRSVSWYQQTPGQGLQFLFEYFSETQRNKGNFPGRFSGRQFSNSRSEMNVSTLELGDSALYLCASSPGVAGGFQETQYFGPGTRLLVL.